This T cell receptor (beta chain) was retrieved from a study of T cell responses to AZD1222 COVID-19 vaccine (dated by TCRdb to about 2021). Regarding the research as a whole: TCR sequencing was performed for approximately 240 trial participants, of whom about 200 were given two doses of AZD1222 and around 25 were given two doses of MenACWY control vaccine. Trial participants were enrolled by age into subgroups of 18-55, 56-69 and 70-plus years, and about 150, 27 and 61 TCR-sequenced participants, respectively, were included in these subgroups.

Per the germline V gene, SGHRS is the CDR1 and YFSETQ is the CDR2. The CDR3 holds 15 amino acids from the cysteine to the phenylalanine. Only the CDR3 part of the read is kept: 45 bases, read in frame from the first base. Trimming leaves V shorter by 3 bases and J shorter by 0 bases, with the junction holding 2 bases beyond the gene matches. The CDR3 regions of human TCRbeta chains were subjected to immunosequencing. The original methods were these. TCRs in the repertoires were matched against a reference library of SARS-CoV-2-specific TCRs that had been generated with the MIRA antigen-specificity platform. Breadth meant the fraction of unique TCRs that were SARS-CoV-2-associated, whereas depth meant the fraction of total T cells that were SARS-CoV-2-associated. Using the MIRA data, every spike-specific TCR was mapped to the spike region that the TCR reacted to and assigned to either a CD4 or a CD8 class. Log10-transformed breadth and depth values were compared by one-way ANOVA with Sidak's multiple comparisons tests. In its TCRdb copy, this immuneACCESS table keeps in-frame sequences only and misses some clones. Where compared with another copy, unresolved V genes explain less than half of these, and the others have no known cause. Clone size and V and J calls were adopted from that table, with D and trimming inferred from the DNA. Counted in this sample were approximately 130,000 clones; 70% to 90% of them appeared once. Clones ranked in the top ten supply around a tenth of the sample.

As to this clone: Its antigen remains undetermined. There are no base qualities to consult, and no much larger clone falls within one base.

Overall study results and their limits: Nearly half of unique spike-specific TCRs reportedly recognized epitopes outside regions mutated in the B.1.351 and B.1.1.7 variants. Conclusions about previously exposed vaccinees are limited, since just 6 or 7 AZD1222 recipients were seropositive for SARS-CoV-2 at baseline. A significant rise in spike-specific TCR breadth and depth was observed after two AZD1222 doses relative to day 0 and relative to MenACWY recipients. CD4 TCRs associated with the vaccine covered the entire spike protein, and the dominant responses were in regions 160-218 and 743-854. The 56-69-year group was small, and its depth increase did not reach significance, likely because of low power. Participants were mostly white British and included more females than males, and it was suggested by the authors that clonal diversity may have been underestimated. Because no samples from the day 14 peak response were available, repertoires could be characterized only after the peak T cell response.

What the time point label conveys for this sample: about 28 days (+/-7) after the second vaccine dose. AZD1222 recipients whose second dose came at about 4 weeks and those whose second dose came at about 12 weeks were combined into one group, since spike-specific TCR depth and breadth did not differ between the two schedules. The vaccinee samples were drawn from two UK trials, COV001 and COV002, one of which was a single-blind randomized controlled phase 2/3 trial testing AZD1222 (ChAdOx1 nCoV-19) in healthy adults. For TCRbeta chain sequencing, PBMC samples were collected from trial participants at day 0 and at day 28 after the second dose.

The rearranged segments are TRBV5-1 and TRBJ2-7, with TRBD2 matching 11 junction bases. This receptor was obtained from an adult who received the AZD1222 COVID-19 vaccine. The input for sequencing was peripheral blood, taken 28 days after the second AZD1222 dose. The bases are TGCGCCAGCAGCTCCGGGACTAGCGGCTCCTACGAGCAGTACTTC. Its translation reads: CASSSGTSGSYEQYF. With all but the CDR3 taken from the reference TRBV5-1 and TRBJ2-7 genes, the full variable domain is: KAGVTQTPRYLIKTRGQQVTLSCSPISGHRSVSWYQQTPGQGLQFLFEYFSETQRNKGNFPGRFSGRQFSNSRSEMNVSTLELGDSALYLCASSSGTSGSYEQYFGPGTRLTVT.